This TCR beta chain comes out of a study of blood T cell repertoires in COVID-19. Clones were sequenced by immunoSEQ multiplex PCR, and TCRdb holds only the in-frame ones, with some missing. Here the sample spans approximately 180,000 clones, 80% to 90% being singletons. Points on this clone: At the DNA level, this CDR3 is encoded by other sequences in the same sample as well.

Germline loops: CDR1 DFQATT, CDR2 SNEGSKA (reference sequence). The CDR3 is 11 residues long. With 6 bases clipped from V and 3 bases from J, the junction kept 2 bases outside the gene matches. The sequenced sample was peripheral blood. The chain uses TRBV20-1 and TRBJ2-7, with 7 positions matching TRBD1. The sequence was collected from a man in his 60s with acute or convalescent COVID-19. CDR3 DNA: TGCAGTGCCAGACAGGGCTACGAGCAGTACTTC. Encoded protein: CSARQGYEQYF.